The T cell receptor (beta chain) described here comes from a study of T cells after yellow fever vaccination. About the study: Where fractions had low cell numbers, libraries were prepared from them with the SMART-Seq v4 Ultra Low Input RNA kit. Study findings and constraints: Post-booster repertoires contained most primary-vaccination clones again (about 95% CD4, 85% to 90% CD8). Compared with primary, the secondary response was weaker and peaked at day 5, not 15.

With regard to this clonotype: Its cognate antigen is unknown.

5'RACE template switching produced TCR cDNA carrying a universal primer site and UMIs. TCRdb processed the 5' RACE reads anew with MiXCR; each CDR3 protein has one entry. This table has fewer than 350,000 distinct CDR3 sequences, approximately 9% appearing once. This TCR was recovered from a man aged 18 to 30 who received the YFV17D yellow fever vaccine. The source was PBMCs, collected on the day of the first yellow fever vaccination.

The CDR3 reads CASSLLERWGTQYF. Here the CDR3 DNA reads TGTGCCAGCAGCTTACTAGAGCGATGGGGGACCCAGTACTTC. The rearrangement joins TRBV7-2 to TRBJ2-5; no clear D gene. Trimming cost V 2 bases and J 7 bases, with 14 bases left between them. The CDR3 contains 14 residues. Germline CDR1 SGHTA, CDR2 FQGNSA.